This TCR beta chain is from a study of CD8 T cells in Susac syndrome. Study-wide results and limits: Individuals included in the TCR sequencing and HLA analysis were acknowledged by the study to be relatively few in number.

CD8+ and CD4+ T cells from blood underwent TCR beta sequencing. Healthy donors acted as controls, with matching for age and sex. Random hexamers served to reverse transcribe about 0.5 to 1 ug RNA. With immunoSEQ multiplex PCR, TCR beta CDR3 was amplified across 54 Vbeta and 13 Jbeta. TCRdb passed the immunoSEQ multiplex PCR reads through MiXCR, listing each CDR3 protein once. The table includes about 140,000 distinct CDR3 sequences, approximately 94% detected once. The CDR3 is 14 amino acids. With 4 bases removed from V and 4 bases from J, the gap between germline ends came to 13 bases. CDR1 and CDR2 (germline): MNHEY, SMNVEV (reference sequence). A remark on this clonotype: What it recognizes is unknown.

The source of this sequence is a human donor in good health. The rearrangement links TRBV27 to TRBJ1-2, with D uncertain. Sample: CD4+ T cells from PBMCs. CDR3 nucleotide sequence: TGTGCCAGCAGTTACTCCCTCGAGAGCTATGGCTACACCTTC. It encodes CASSYSLESYGYTF.